The 10 T cell receptor beta chains reported below all come from one sample, sequenced in a study of CD8 T cells in Susac syndrome. When the RNA was reverse transcribed, random hexamers were used with an input of 0.5 to 1 ug. TCRdb used MiXCR to reprocess the immunoSEQ multiplex PCR reads, holding one entry per CDR3 protein. The sample contains 150,000 to 200,000 distinct CDR3 sequences, 92% of which appear only once. Sequencing was carried out using CD4+ T cells from PBMCs. Receptor source: a human donor in good health.

The chain combines TRBV28 with TRBJ2-5; D remains ambiguous. This CDR3 is built from 12 residues. Germline assignment: CDR1 MDHEN and CDR2 SYDVKM. Deletions cut 5 bases from V and 3 bases from J, with 7 bases between. CDR3 region: CASSEWKETQYF. The CDR3 coding sequence is TGTGCCAGCAGTGAATGGAAAGAGACCCAGTACTTC. Complete variable domain (other parts from reference TRBV28 and TRBJ2-5): DVKVTQSSRYLVKRTGEKVFLECVQDMDHENMFWYRQDPGLGLRLIYFSYDVKMKEKGDIPEGYSVSREKKERFSLILESASTNQTSMYLCASSEWKETQYFGPGTRLLVL.

The chain links TRBV2 to TRBJ2-2; TRBD2 matches at 8 bases. The junction had 12 bases not matched to a gene; V was cut back by 8 bases and J by 7 bases. This CDR3 has 15 amino acids. Germline V gives CDR1 SNHLY, CDR2 FYNNEI. The CDR3, as DNA: TGTGCCAGCTTTTTGGGGCTAGCGGGCAGCGGGGAGCTGTTTTTT. Encoded protein: CASFLGLAGSGELFF. Combining the CDR3 with reference TRBV2 and TRBJ2-2 gives the whole variable domain EPEVTQTPSHQVTQMGQEVILRCVPISNHLYFYWYRQILGQKVEFLVSFYNNEISEKSEIFDDQFSVERPDGSNFTLKIRSTKLEDSAMYFCASFLGLAGSGELFFGEGSRLTVL.

The chain employs TRBV7-9 and TRBJ1-4; D not resolved. Between the trimmed V and J ends, which lost 3 bases and 3 bases, there was a span of 14 bases. Germline loops: CDR1 SEHNR, CDR2 FQNEAQ (reference sequence). The CDR3 contains 16 residues. The CDR3 sequence: CASSFIPGEANEKLFF. In DNA, the CDR3 is TGTGCCAGCAGCTTTATCCCCGGGGAGGCTAATGAAAAACTGTTTTTT.

The chain recombines TRBV4-1 with TRBJ1-3, with D uncertain. The germline gives CDR1 MGHRA, CDR2 YSYEKL. Trimming stripped 1 base from V and 2 bases from J, with 15 bases between. CDR3 size: 17 residues. The CDR3: CASSQGAPTPTGNTIYF. The CDR3 DNA is TGCGCCAGCAGCCAAGGGGCCCCCACTCCCACTGGAAACACCATATATTTT.

This chain joins TRBV6-2 or TRBV6-3 and TRBJ2-4, with 8 bases that match TRBD1. This CDR3 is built from 14 residues. Trimming removed 7 bases from V and 9 bases from J; junction bases left unmatched: 11. Germline values: CDR1 MNHEY, CDR2 SVGEGT. The CDR3 DNA is TGTGCCAGCAACCCGACAGGGGCCGGTTTCATTCAGTACTTC. Translation: CASNPTGAGFIQYF.

V is TRBV5-6 and J is TRBJ2-3, with D tentatively TRBD1 (6 bases). This CDR3 comprises 16 residues. Germline lookup yields CDR1 SGHDT and CDR2 YYEEEE. V was cut by 2 bases and J by 3 bases, with 16 bases left in between. The CDR3 nucleotides are TGTGCCAGCAGCTTTGGGCCCTCAGGGGCTACAGATACGCAGTATTTT. Protein product: CASSFGPSGATDTQYF.

The chain carries TRBV20-1 and TRBJ1-5, with TRBD1 as a possible D gene (5 bases). The CDR3 spans 13 residues. V was cut by 5 bases and J by 4 bases, with 12 bases left in between. Germline CDR1 reads DFQATT; CDR2 reads SNEGSKA (reference sequence). CDR3 bases: TGCAGTGCTCTTCCCGGGGGGAATCAGCCCCAGCATTTT. It specifies CSALPGGNQPQHF.

The chain joins TRBV28 to TRBJ2-5; TRBD1 is a possible D gene (5 bases). The CDR3 loop spans 14 amino acids. The germline V gene has CDR1 MDHEN and CDR2 SYDVKM. V shed 3 bases and J shed 7 bases, with 15 bases lying between them. CDR3 residues: CASSFFTGVVTQYF. The DNA for the CDR3 is TGTGCCAGCAGTTTCTTTACAGGAGTAGTGACCCAGTACTTC. Variable domain in full (rest from reference TRBV28 and TRBJ2-5): DVKVTQSSRYLVKRTGEKVFLECVQDMDHENMFWYRQDPGLGLRLIYFSYDVKMKEKGDIPEGYSVSREKKERFSLILESASTNQTSMYLCASSFFTGVVTQYFGPGTRLLVL.

This sequence joins TRBV5-1 and TRBJ1-1; TRBD1 agrees at 8 bases. V gave up 1 base and J gave up 1 base; unmatched junction bases: 6. Germline lookup yields CDR1 SGHRS and CDR2 YFSETQ. The CDR3 is 16 amino acids. The CDR3 protein is CASSLQPGQENTEAFF. For the CDR3, the DNA is TGCGCCAGCAGCTTGCAACCGGGACAGGAGAACACTGAAGCTTTCTTT.

The V gene is TRBV29-1, the J gene TRBJ1-1; possibly TRBD1 for D (5 bases). This CDR3 is 15 amino acids long. From germline, CDR1 is SQVTM and CDR2 ANQGSEA. V shed 5 bases and J shed 1 base, with 17 bases lying between them. The CDR3 coding sequence is TGCAGCGTTTCAGACTATCCGGGGGGGAACACTGAAGCTTTCTTT. It translates to CSVSDYPGGNTEAFF.